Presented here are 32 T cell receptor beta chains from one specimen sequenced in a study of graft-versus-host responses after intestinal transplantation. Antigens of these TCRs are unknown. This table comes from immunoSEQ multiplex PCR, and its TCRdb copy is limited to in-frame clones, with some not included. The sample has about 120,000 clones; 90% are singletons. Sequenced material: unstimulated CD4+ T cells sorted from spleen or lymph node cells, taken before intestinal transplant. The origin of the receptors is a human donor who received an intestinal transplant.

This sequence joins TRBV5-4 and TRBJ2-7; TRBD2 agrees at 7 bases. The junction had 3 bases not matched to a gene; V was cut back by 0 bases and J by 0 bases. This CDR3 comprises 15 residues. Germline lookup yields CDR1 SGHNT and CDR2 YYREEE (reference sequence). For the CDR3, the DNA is TGTGCCAGCAGCTTGGCCAAGCGGGGCTCCTACGAGCAGTACTTC. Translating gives CASSLAKRGSYEQYF. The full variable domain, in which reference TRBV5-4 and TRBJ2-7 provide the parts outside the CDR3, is ETGVTQSPTHLIKTRGQQVTLRCSSQSGHNTVSWYQQALGQGPQFIFQYYREEENGRGNFPPRFSGLQFPNYSSELNVNALELDDSALYLCASSLAKRGSYEQYFGPGTRLTVT.

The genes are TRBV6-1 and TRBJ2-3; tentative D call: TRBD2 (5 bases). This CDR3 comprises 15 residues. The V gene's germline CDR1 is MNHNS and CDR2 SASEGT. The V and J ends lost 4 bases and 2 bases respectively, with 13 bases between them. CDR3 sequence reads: CASSGAGIDTDTQYF. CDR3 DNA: TGTGCCAGCAGTGGCGCCGGGATTGACACAGATACGCAGTATTTT.

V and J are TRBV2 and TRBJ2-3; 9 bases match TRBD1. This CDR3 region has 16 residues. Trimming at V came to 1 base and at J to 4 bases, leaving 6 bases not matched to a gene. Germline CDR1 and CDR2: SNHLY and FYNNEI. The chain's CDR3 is CASSEGDRGGPDTQYF. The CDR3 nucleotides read TGTGCCAGCAGTGAAGGCGACAGGGGGGGGCCAGATACGCAGTATTTT. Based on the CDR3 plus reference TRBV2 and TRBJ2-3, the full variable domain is EPEVTQTPSHQVTQMGQEVILRCVPISNHLYFYWYRQILGQKVEFLVSFYNNEISEKSEIFDDQFSVERPDGSNFTLKIRSTKLEDSAMYFCASSEGDRGGPDTQYFGPGTRLTVL.

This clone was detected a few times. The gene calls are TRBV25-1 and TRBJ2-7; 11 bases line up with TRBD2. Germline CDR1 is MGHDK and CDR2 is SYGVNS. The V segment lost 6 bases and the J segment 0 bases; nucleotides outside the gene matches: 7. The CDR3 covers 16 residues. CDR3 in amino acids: CASSPLGLAASYEQYF. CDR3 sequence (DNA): TGTGCCAGCAGCCCCCTGGGACTAGCGGCCTCCTACGAGCAGTACTTC.

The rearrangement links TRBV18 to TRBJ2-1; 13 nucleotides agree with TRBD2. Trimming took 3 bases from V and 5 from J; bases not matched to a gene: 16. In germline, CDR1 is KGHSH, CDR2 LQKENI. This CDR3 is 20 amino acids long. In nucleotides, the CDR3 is TGTGCCAGCTCACCCGATAAAAAGGGACTAGCGGGAAATACGGACAATGAGCAGTTCTTC. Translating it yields CASSPDKKGLAGNTDNEQFF.

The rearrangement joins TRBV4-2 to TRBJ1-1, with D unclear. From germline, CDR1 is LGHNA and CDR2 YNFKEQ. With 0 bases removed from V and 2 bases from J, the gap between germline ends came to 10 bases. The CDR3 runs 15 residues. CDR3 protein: CASSQEGVPNTEAFF. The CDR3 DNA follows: TGTGCCAGCAGCCAAGAAGGAGTGCCTAACACTGAAGCTTTCTTT.

CDR3: CASSQTGGAKNIQYF. The CDR3 DNA reads as TGTGCCAGCAGCCAAACCGGGGGGGCCAAAAACATTCAGTACTTC. J is TRBJ2-4 and V is TRBV11-1; 7 nucleotides agree with TRBD2. CDR1 SGHAT and CDR2 FQDESV come from the germline V gene (reference sequence). After removal of 5 bases from V and 1 base from J, the junction contained 5 bases not matched to a gene. This CDR3 has 15 amino acids.

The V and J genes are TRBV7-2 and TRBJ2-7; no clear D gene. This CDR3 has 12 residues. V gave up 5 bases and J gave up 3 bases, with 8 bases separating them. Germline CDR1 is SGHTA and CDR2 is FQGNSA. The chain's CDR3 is CASSIQIYEQYF. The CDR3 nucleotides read TGTGCCAGCAGCATTCAGATCTACGAGCAGTACTTC.

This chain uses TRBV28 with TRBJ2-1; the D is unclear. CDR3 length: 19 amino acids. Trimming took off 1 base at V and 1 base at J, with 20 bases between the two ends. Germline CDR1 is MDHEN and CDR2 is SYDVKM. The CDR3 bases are TGTGCCAGCAGTTTATTACCCTTGATGGCAGTGCAATCCTACAATGAGCAGTTCTTC. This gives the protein CASSLLPLMAVQSYNEQFF.

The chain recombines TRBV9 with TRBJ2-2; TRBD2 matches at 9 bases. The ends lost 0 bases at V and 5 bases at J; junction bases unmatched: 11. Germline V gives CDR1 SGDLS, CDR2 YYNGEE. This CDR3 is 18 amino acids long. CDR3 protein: CASSVGSGSGFRTGELFF. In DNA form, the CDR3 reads TGTGCCAGCAGCGTAGGTAGCGGGAGTGGTTTTAGGACCGGGGAGCTGTTTTTT.

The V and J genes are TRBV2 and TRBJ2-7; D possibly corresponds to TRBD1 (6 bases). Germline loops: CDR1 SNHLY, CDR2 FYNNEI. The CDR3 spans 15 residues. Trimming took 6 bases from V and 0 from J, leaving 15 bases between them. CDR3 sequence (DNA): TGTGCCAGCAGCCCAGGGGAGCCTAGCTCCTACGAGCAGTACTTC. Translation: CASSPGEPSSYEQYF.

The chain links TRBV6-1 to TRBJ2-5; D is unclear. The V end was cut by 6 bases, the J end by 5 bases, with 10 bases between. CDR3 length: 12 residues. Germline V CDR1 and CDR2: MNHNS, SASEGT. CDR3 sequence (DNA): TGTGCCAGCAGGTGGGCTTGGGAGACCCAGTACTTC. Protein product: CASRWAWETQYF.

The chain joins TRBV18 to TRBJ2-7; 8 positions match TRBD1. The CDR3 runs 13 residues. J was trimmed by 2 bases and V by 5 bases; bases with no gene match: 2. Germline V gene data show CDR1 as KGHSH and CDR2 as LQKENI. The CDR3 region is CASSGGQAYEQYF. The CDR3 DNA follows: TGTGCCAGCTCAGGGGGACAGGCCTACGAGCAGTACTTC.

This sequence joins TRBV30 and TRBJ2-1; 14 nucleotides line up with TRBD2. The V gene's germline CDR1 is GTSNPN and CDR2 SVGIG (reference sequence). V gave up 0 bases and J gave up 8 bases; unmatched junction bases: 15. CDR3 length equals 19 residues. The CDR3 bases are TGTGCCTGGAGTGTACGAGTACGGACTAGCGGGAGGTGGTTACATGAGCAGTTCTTC. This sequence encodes CAWSVRVRTSGRWLHEQFF. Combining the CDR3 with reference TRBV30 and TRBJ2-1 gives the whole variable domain SQTIHQWPATLVQPVGSPLSLECTVEGTSNPNLYWYRQAAGRGLQLLFYSVGIGQISSEVPQNLSASRPQDRQFILSSKKLLLSDSGFYLCAWSVRVRTSGRWLHEQFFGPGTRLTVL.

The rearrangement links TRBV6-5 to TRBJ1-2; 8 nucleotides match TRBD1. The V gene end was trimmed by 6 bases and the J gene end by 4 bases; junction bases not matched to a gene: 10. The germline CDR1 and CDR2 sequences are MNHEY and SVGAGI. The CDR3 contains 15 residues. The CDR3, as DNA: TGTGCCAGCAGACACGGACAGGGCTCTATCTATGGCTACACCTTC. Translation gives CASRHGQGSIYGYTF.

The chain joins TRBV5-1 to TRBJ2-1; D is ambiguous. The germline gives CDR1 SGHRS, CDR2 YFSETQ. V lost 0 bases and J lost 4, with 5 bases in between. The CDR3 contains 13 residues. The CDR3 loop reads CASSLVRYNEQFF. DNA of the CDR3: TGCGCCAGCAGCTTGGTCAGGTACAATGAGCAGTTCTTC.

The CDR3 protein is CAWIGDRIGGYTF. In nucleotides, the CDR3 is TGTGCCTGGATCGGGGACAGGATAGGTGGCTACACCTTC. The rearrangement joins TRBV30 to TRBJ1-2; 8 bases fit TRBD1. Germline V lookup: CDR1 GTSNPN, CDR2 SVGIG (reference sequence). V was clipped by 4 bases and J by 7 bases; unmatched bases: 8. The CDR3 runs to 13 residues.

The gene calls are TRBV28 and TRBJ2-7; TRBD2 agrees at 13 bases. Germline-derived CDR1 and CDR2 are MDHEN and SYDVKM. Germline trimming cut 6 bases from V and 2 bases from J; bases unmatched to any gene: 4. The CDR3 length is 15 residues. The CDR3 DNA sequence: TGTGCCAGCAGCCGCGGACTAGCGGGAGCCTACGAGCAGTACTTC. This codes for CASSRGLAGAYEQYF.

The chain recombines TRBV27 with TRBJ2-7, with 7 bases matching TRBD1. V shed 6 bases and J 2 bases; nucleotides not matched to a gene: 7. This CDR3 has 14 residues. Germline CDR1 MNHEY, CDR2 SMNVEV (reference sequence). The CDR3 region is CASRPGQRAYEQYF. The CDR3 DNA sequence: TGTGCCAGCAGGCCGGGACAGAGAGCCTACGAGCAGTACTTC.

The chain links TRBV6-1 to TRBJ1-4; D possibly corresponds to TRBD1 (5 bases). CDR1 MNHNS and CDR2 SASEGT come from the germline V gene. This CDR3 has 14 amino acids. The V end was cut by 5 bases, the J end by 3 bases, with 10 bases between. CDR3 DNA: TGTGCCAGCAGTCGTGACAGATCTAATGAAAAACTGTTTTTT. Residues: CASSRDRSNEKLFF.

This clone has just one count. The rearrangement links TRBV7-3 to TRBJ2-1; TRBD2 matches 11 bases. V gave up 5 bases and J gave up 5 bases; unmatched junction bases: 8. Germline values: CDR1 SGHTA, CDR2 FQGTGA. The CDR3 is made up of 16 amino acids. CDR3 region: CASSQQGTSGDNEQFF. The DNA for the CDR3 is TGTGCCAGCAGCCAGCAGGGGACTAGCGGCGACAATGAGCAGTTCTTC.

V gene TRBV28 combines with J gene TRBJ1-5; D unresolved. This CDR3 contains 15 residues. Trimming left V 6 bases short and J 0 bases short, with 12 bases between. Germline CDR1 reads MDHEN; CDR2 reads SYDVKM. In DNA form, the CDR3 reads TGTGCCAGCAGCCTTGACATTTATAGCAATCAGCCCCAGCATTTT. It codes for CASSLDIYSNQPQHF.

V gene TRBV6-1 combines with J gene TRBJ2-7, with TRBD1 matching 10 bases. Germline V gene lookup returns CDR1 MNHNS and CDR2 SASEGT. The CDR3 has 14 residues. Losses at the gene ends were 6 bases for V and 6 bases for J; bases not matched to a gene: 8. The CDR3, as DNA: TGTGCCAGCAGGGGGGGACAGGGGCCGGTCGAGCAGTACTTC. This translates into CASRGGQGPVEQYF.

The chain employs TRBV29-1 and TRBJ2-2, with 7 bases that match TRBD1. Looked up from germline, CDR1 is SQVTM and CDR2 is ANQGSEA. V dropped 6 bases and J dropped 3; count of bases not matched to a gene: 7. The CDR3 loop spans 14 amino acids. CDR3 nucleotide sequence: TGCAGCGTCAACCGGGACAGCTACACCGGGGAGCTGTTTTTT. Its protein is CSVNRDSYTGELFF.

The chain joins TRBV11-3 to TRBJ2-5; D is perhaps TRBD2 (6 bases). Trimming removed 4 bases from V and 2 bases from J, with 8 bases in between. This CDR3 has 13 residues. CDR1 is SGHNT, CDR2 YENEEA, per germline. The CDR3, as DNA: TGTGCCAGCAGCTCAGGGACTCAAGAGACCCAGTACTTC. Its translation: CASSSGTQETQYF. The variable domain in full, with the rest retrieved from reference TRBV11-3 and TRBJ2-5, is EAGVVQSPRYKIIEKKQPVAFWCNPISGHNTLYWYLQNLGQGPELLIRYENEEAVDDSQLPKDRFSAERLKGVDSTLKIQPAELGDSAVYLCASSSGTQETQYFGPGTRLLVL.

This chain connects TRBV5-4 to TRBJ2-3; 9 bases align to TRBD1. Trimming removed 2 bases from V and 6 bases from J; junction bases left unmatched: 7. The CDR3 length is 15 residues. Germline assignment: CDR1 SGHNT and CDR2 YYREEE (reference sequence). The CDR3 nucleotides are TGTGCCAGCAGCTTAGTATGGGACAGGGTGGATACGCAGTATTTT. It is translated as CASSLVWDRVDTQYF.

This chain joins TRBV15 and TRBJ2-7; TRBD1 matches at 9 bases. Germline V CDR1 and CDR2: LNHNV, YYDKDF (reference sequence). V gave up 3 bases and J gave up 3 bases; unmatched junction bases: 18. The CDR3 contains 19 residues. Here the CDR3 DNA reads TGTGCCACCAGCAGGGATCATTCCTTCCGACAGGGGGGTATCTACGAGCAGTACTTC. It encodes CATSRDHSFRQGGIYEQYF.

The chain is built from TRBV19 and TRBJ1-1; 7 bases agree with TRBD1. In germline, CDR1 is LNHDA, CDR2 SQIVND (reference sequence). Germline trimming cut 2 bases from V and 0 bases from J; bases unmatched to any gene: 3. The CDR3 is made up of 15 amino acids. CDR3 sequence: CASSIPDRVNTEAFF. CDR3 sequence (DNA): TGTGCCAGTAGTATACCCGACAGGGTGAACACTGAAGCTTTCTTT.

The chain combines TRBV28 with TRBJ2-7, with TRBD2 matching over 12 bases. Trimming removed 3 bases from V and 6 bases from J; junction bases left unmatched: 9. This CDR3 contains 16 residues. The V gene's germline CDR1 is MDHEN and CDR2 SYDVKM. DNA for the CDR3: TGTGCCAGCAGTTTCCTACTAGCGGGAGGATTTGGCGAGCAGTACTTC. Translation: CASSFLLAGGFGEQYF.

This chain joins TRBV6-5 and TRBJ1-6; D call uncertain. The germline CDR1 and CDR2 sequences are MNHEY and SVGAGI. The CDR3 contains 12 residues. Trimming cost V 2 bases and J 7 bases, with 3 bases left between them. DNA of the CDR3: TGTGCCAGCAGTTACGGCAATTCACCCCTCCACTTT. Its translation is CASSYGNSPLHF.

CDR3 DNA: TGCAGCGTTGAGGGGGACAGTCCTGAAGCTTTCTTT. It yields the protein CSVEGDSPEAFF. The chain couples TRBV29-1 to TRBJ1-1; 7 bases map to TRBD1. This CDR3 spans 12 amino acids. Germline-derived CDR1 and CDR2 are SQVTM and ANQGSEA. The V segment lost 3 bases and the J segment 6 bases; nucleotides outside the gene matches: 4.

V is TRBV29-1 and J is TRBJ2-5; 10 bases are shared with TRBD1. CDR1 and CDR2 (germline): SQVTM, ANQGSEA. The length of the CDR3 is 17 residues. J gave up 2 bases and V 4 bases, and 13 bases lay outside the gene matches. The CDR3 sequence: CSVGGWAGQGGQETQYF. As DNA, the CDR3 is TGCAGCGTTGGGGGATGGGCAGGACAGGGGGGACAAGAGACCCAGTACTTC.